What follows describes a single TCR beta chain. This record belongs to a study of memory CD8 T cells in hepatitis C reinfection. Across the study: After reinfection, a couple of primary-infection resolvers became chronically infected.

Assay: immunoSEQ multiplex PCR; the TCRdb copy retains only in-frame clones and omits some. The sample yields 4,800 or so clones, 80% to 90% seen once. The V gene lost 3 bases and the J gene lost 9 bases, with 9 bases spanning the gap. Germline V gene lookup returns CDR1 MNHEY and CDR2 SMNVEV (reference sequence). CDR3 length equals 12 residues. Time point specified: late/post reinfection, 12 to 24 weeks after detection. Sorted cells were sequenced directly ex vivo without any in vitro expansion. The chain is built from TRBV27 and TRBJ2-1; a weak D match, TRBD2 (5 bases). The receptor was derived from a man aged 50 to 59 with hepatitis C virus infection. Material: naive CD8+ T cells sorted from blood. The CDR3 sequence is CASSFGRGEQFF. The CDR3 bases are TGTGCCAGCAGTTTCGGTCGGGGTGAGCAGTTCTTC.